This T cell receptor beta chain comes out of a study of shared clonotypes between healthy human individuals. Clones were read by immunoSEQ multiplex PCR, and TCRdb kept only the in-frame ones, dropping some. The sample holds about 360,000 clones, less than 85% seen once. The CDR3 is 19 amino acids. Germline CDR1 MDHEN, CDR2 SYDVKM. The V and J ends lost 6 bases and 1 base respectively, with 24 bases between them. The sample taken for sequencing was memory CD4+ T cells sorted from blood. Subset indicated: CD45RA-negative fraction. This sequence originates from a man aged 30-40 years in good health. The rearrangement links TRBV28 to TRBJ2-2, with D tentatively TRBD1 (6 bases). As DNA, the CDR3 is TGTGCCAGCAGCACAACCCTTCACCGGCAGGGGTGGAACACCGGGGAGCTGTTTTTT. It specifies CASSTTLHRQGWNTGELFF.